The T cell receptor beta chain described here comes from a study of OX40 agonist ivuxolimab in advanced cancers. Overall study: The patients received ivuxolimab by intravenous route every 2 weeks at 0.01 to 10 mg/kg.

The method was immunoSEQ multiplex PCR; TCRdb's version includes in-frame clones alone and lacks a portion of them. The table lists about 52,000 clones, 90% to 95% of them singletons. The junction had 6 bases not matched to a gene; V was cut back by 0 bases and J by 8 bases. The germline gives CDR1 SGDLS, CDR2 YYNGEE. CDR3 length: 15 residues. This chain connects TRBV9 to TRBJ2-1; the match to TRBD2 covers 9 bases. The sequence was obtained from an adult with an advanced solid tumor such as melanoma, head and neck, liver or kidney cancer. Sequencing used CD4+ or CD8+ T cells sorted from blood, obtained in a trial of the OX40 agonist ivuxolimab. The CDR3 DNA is TGTGCCAGCAGCGTAGTTCCTAGCGGGATCGATGAGCAGTTCTTC. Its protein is CASSVVPSGIDEQFF.